This T cell receptor beta chain was documented in a study of CD8 T cells in Susac syndrome. TCR beta was sequenced from blood CD8+ and CD4+ T cells. Purification of the CD8+ and CD4+ T cells relied on negative isolation, and TEMRA cells underwent FACS enrichment. Roughly 0.45 to 1 ug RNA was reverse transcribed with random hexamers. A multiplex approach, immunoSEQ multiplex PCR, amplified TCR beta CDR3 across 54 Vbeta and 13 Jbeta. TCRdb independently ran MiXCR on the immunoSEQ multiplex PCR reads; one entry per CDR3 protein. The sample has approximately 130,000 distinct CDR3 sequences; approximately 89% are singletons. Germline V CDR1 and CDR2: SGHNT, YYREEE (reference sequence). The CDR3 runs 14 residues. The ends lost 6 bases at V and 9 bases at J; junction bases unmatched: 11. General study results and limits: The TCR sequencing and HLA analysis in the study involved a relatively small number of individuals, as the study acknowledged.

A note on this clonotype: Its antigen remains unidentified.

V is TRBV5-4 and J is TRBJ2-1; the match to TRBD2 covers 8 bases. The specimen sequenced was CD8+ T cells from PBMCs. This TCR came from a human donor with multiple sclerosis. The CDR3 bases are TGTGCCAGCATGGGGAGCGGGAGAAGTCCTGAGCAGTTCTTC. Amino acids: CASMGSGRSPEQFF.